Shown below are 24 T cell receptor beta chains from a single sample sequenced in a study of T-cell memory formation after mild COVID-19. Each CDR3 protein gets one entry after TCRdb re-called the 5' RACE reads with MiXCR. The profile shows approximately 390,000 distinct CDR3 sequences, approximately 16% of them singletons. The sequenced sample was PBMCs or a T cell subset sorted from them (not recorded which). These receptor sequences come from a man younger than 35 who had mild COVID-19 (a few samples of this study predate the infection). Cell type and time point are not known.

This clonotype turned up a few times. The V call is TRBV12-3 or TRBV12-4, the J call TRBJ1-1; TRBD1 matches 9 bases. The CDR3 is made up of 15 amino acids. The V and J ends lost 5 bases and 3 bases, in that order; junction bases with no gene match: 7. CDR3 bases: TGTGCCAGCAGTCAGGAGGGACAGGGTCACACTGAAGCTTTCTTT. Protein product: CASSQEGQGHTEAFF.

This rearrangement joins TRBV5-1 to TRBJ2-4; 7 bases line up with TRBD2. With V trimmed by 3 bases and J by 7 bases, 7 bases remained unmatched. CDR1 is SGHRS, CDR2 YFSETQ, per germline. The CDR3 contains 14 residues. CDR3 nucleotide sequence: TGCGCCAGCAGCTCGACTAGCTCGCTGAACATTCAGTACTTC. It translates to CASSSTSSLNIQYF.

This clonotype was detected ten times or more. V gene TRBV25-1 combines with J gene TRBJ2-2; TRBD2 is a possible D gene (5 bases). Germline loops: CDR1 MGHDK, CDR2 SYGVNS. The CDR3 has 15 residues. V lost 3 bases and J 5 bases, leaving 13 bases between the germline ends. The CDR3 coding sequence is TGTGCCAGCAGTGATGGAGTAGGAGGTACCGGGGAGCTGTTTTTT. The encoded protein is CASSDGVGGTGELFF.

This clonotype was detected a few times. The V and J genes are TRBV20-1 and TRBJ1-1; 7 bases map to TRBD1. V shed 5 bases, J shed 4 bases, and the junction held 13 bases outside the gene matches. The CDR3 sequence is 15 residues long. Germline lookup yields CDR1 DFQATT and CDR2 SNEGSKA (reference sequence). The CDR3 sequence is CSAARPGTVVTEAFF. CDR3 nucleotides: TGCAGTGCTGCACGACCCGGGACAGTAGTCACTGAAGCTTTCTTT.

The chain has TRBV19 and TRBJ1-4; D is unclear. The CDR3 sequence is 14 residues long. CDR1 and CDR2 (germline): LNHDA, SQIVND (reference sequence). The V and J ends lost 5 bases and 0 bases respectively, with 7 bases between them. CDR3 nucleotide sequence: TGTGCCAGTAGTTCCGCTTCAACTAATGAAAAACTGTTTTTT. It translates to CASSSASTNEKLFF.

The chain employs TRBV28 and TRBJ2-3, with a possible D match to TRBD2 (5 bases). This CDR3 has 14 residues. CDR1 MDHEN and CDR2 SYDVKM come from the germline V gene. Trimming pared 3 bases from V and 6 bases from J, leaving 13 bases between. The CDR3 here is CASSLRASRDTQYF. CDR3 in DNA: TGTGCCAGCAGTTTGAGGGCCTCTAGGGATACGCAGTATTTT. The full variable domain, with the rest looked up from reference TRBV28 and TRBJ2-3, is DVKVTQSSRYLVKRTGEKVFLECVQDMDHENMFWYRQDPGLGLRLIYFSYDVKMKEKGDIPEGYSVSREKKERFSLILESASTNQTSMYLCASSLRASRDTQYFGPGTRLTVL.

The rearrangement joins TRBV29-1 to TRBJ2-7; 8 nucleotides match TRBD1. The J segment lost 5 bases and the V segment lost 6 bases, leaving 6 bases of the junction unmatched. The germline V gene has CDR1 SQVTM and CDR2 ANQGSEA. The length of the CDR3 is 12 residues. CDR3 sequence: CSVWTGTHEQYF. The CDR3, as DNA: TGCAGCGTCTGGACAGGGACCCACGAGCAGTACTTC.

The rearrangement uses TRBV5-1 and TRBJ1-2, with 8 nucleotides matching TRBD1. Per the germline V gene, CDR1 is SGHRS and CDR2 is YFSETQ. The ends lost 2 bases at V and 3 bases at J; junction bases unmatched: 9. The length of the CDR3 is 16 residues. In DNA form, the CDR3 reads TGCGCCAGCAGCTTCTGGCTCCAGGGGGCGGACTATGGCTACACCTTC. Its translation: CASSFWLQGADYGYTF. Supplemented by reference TRBV5-1 and TRBJ1-2, the full variable domain reads KAGVTQTPRYLIKTRGQQVTLSCSPISGHRSVSWYQQTPGQGLQFLFEYFSETQRNKGNFPGRFSGRQFSNSRSEMNVSTLELGDSALYLCASSFWLQGADYGYTFGSGTRLTVV.

This clonotype has only a few counts. V gene TRBV7-3 combines with J gene TRBJ1-1; D is perhaps TRBD1 (5 bases). Germline loops: CDR1 SGHTA, CDR2 FQGTGA. V was clipped by 5 bases and J by 1 base, with 8 bases between them. The CDR3 runs to 13 residues. Here the CDR3 reads CASSGAGNTEAFF. Here the CDR3 DNA reads TGTGCCAGCAGCGGGGCGGGGAACACTGAAGCTTTCTTT.

The chain carries TRBV7-9 and TRBJ2-2, with D hard to call. This CDR3 spans 13 amino acids. The V gene lost 1 base and the J gene lost 2 bases, with 2 bases spanning the gap. Germline CDR1 is SEHNR and CDR2 is FQNEAQ (reference sequence). This CDR3 is CASSLDNTGELFF. CDR3 in DNA: TGTGCCAGCAGCTTAGATAACACCGGGGAGCTGTTTTTT.

The V gene is TRBV4-3, the J gene TRBJ2-1; D not certain. Germline CDR1 is LGHNA and CDR2 is YSLEER. V was pared by 1 base and J by 0 bases, with 13 bases between. CDR3 size: 17 residues. The CDR3: CASSQGAGYSSYNEQFF. The CDR3 DNA reads as TGCGCCAGCAGCCAAGGAGCAGGTTACAGCTCCTACAATGAGCAGTTCTTC.

V and J are TRBV4-1 and TRBJ1-5; 7 nucleotides agree with TRBD1. Germline V gene lookup returns CDR1 MGHRA and CDR2 YSYEKL. V lost 0 bases, J lost 4 bases, and 6 bases stayed unmatched. The CDR3 extends over 16 amino acids. The CDR3 reads CASSQDHRGRNQPQHF. Here the CDR3 DNA reads TGCGCCAGCAGCCAAGACCACAGGGGCCGTAATCAGCCCCAGCATTTT.

This clonotype was recorded a few times. The V gene is TRBV7-9, the J gene TRBJ1-4, with D unclear. V dropped 5 bases and J dropped 14 bases, with 18 bases sitting between them. There are 13 residues in the CDR3. Germline CDR1 is SEHNR and CDR2 is FQNEAQ (reference sequence). As DNA, the CDR3 is TGTGCCAGCAGCCCCCGGACCGAGGAAAGGCTGTTTTTT. Amino acid sequence: CASSPRTEERLFF.

In this sample, this clonotype turned up a few times. This rearrangement joins TRBV7-9 to TRBJ2-7; D is perhaps TRBD1 (5 bases). The V gene lost 4 bases and the J gene lost 3 bases, with 13 bases spanning the gap. Germline assignment: CDR1 SEHNR and CDR2 FQNEAQ (reference sequence). The CDR3 totals 14 residues. The CDR3 sequence is CASSSTGANYEQYF. In nucleotides, the CDR3 is TGTGCCAGCAGCTCCACAGGTGCGAACTACGAGCAGTACTTC.

For this clonotype: Being one base from a much bigger clone, this may be a read error. The J gene is TRBJ1-5, the V gene TRBV5-1, with a weak D call TRBD1 (6 bases). Germline V gene lookup returns CDR1 SGHRS and CDR2 YFSETQ. V was pared by 4 bases and J by 2 bases, with 10 bases between. The CDR3 runs to 14 residues. The CDR3, as DNA: TGCGCCAGCAGCCCGGGACACGGCAATCAGCCCCAGCATTTT. Its protein product is CASSPGHGNQPQHF.

This chain links TRBV6-1 with TRBJ2-7; TRBD1 agrees at 8 bases. Trimming cost V 0 bases and J 6 bases; bases outside gene matches: 4. CDR1 is MNHNS and CDR2 is SASEGT in the germline V gene. The CDR3 length is 14 residues. The CDR3 region has the DNA TGTGCCAGCAGTGAAGCGCCAGGGGGCCGCGAGCAGTACGTC. Translated, it gives CASSEAPGGREQYV.

This clonotype has a handful of counts. V and J are TRBV20-1 and TRBJ1-5, with a tentative D call TRBD1 (5 bases). The CDR3 loop spans 16 amino acids. CDR1 is DFQATT, CDR2 SNEGSKA, per germline (reference sequence). Trimming cost V 4 bases and J 4 bases, with 20 bases left between them. The CDR3 is CSAIIGGAGGNQPQHF. The CDR3 nucleotides read TGCAGTGCTATAATCGGTGGGGCGGGGGGTAATCAGCCCCAGCATTTT.

The J gene is TRBJ2-5, the V gene TRBV6-5, with D unclear. Germline CDR1 MNHEY, CDR2 SVGAGI. V was cut by 1 base and J by 7 bases, with 4 bases left in between. This CDR3 spans 11 amino acids. CDR3 amino acids: CASSYLGTQYF. CDR3 nucleotides: TGTGCCAGCAGTTACTTGGGGACCCAGTACTTC.

This chain joins TRBV7-2 and TRBJ2-1; weak D call: TRBD2 (7 bases). This CDR3 spans 15 amino acids. Trimming removed 4 bases at V and 9 bases at J, with 19 bases between. Germline V lookup: CDR1 SGHTA, CDR2 FQGNSA. CDR3 sequence: CASSSGGALRSEQFF. CDR3 DNA sequence: TGTGCCAGCAGCTCTGGGGGGGCCTTGAGGTCTGAGCAGTTCTTC.

CDR3 residues: CASKLGGSWNGELFF. The CDR3 DNA reads as TGTGCCAGCAAGTTAGGCGGGTCCTGGAACGGGGAGCTGTTTTTT. V usage is TRBV5-4 and J usage is TRBJ2-2, with a tentative D call TRBD2 (5 bases). With 6 bases removed from V and 7 bases from J, the gap between germline ends came to 19 bases. Germline loops: CDR1 SGHNT, CDR2 YYREEE (reference sequence). The CDR3 has 15 residues.

This clonotype was recorded many times. V and J are TRBV7-9 and TRBJ1-1; 8 nucleotides line up with TRBD1. V lost 3 bases to trimming and J lost 3 bases; unmatched junction nucleotides: 9. CDR1 is SEHNR and CDR2 is FQNEAQ in the germline V gene (reference sequence). This CDR3 has 16 residues. The CDR3 loop is CASSFGTGFLDTEAFF. DNA for the CDR3: TGTGCCAGCAGCTTCGGGACAGGTTTCTTGGACACTGAAGCTTTCTTT.

This clonotype was counted only a few times. The chain uses TRBV11-1 and TRBJ2-1; TRBD2 matches 9 bases. The germline V gene has CDR1 SGHAT and CDR2 FQDESV (reference sequence). Trimming removed 1 base from V and 10 bases from J; junction bases left unmatched: 8. The CDR3 covers 15 residues. The CDR3 loop reads CASSLGALAGAEQFF. The CDR3 nucleotides are TGTGCCAGCAGCTTAGGGGCATTAGCGGGGGCCGAGCAGTTCTTC.

The chain is built from TRBV7-6 and TRBJ1-6, with 9 bases matching TRBD1. V lost 0 bases and J lost 11; bases outside the gene matches: 5. The CDR3 consists of 15 residues. Looked up from germline, CDR1 is SGHVS and CDR2 is FNYEAQ. The CDR3 DNA reads as TGTGCCAGCAGCTTAGCCGGGACAGGGTCCACACCCCTCCACTTT. This sequence encodes CASSLAGTGSTPLHF.

The chain joins TRBV4-3 to TRBJ1-5; D is perhaps TRBD1 (6 bases). Germline-derived CDR1 and CDR2 are LGHNA and YSLEER. Trimming took off 4 bases at V and 2 bases at J, with 24 bases between the two ends. The CDR3 loop spans 19 amino acids. The CDR3 DNA reads TGCGCCAGCAGCCGGGACATTGCGACGGGGACCAGGGGCAATCAGCCCCAGCATTTT. It is translated as CASSRDIATGTRGNQPQHF.